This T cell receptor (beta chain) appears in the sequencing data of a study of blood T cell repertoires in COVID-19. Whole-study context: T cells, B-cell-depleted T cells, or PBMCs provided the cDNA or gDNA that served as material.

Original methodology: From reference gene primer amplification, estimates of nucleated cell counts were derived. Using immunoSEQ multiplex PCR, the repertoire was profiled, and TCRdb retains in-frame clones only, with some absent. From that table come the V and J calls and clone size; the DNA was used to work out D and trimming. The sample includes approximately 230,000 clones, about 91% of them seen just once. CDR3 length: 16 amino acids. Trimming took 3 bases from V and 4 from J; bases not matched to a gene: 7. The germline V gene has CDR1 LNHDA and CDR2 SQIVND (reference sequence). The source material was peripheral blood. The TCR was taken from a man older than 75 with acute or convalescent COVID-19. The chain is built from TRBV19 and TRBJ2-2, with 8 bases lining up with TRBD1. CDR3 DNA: TGTGCCAGTAGTATCGTTTCCAGGGGGCCCACCGGGGAGCTGTTTTTT. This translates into CASSIVSRGPTGELFF.